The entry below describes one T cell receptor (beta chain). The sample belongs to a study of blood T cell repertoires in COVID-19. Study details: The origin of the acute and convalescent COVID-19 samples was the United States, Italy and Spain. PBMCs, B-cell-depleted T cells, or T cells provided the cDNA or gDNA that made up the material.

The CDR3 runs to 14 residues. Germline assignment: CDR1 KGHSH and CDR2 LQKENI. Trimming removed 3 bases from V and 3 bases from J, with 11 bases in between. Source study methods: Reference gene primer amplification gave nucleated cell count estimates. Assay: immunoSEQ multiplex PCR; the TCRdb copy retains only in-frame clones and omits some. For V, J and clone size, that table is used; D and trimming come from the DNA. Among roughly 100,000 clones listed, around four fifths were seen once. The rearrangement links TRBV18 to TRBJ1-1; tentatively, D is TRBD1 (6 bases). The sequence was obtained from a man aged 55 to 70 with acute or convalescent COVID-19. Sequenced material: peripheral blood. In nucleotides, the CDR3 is TGTGCCAGCTCACCGACAGGCAGGGACACTGAAGCTTTCTTT. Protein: CASSPTGRDTEAFF. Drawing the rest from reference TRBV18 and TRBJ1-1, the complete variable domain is NAGVMQNPRHLVRRRGQEARLRCSPMKGHSHVYWYRQLPEEGLKFMVYLQKENIIDESGMPKERFSAEFPKEGPSILRIQQVVRGDSAAYFCASSPTGRDTEAFFGQGTRLTVV.